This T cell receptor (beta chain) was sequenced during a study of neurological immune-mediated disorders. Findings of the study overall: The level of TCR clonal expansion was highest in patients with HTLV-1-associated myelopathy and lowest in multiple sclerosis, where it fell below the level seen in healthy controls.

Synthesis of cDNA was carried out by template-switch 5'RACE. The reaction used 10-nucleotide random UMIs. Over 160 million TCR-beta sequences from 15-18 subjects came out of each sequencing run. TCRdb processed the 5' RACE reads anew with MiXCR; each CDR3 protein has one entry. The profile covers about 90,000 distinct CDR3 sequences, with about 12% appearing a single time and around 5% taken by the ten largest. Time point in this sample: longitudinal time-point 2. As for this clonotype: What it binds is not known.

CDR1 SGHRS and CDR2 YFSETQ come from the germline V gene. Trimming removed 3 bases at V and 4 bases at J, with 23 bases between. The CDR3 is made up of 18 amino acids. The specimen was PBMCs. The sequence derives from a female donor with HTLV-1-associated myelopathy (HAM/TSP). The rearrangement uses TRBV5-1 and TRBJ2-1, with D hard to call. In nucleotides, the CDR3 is TGCGCCAGCAGCTCCCAAGCCCTCCTCGCACTGAATTACAATGAGCAGTTCTTC. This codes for CASSSQALLALNYNEQFF.